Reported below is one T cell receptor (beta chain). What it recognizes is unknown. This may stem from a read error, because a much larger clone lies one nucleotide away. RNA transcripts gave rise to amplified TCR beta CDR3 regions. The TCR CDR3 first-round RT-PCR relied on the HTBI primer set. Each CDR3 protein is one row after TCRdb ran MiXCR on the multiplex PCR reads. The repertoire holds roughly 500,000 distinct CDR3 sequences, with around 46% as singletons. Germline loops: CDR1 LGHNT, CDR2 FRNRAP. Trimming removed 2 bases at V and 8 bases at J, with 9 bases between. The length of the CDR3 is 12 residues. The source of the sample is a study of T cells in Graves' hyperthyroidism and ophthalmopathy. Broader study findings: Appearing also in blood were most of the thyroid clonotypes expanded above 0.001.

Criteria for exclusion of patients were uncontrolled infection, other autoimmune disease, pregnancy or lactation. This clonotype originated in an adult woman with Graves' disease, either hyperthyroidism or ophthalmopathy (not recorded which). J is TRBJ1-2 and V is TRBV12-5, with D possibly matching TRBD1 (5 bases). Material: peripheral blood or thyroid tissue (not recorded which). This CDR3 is CASGLIGDGYTF. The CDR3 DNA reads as TGTGCTAGTGGTTTGATCGGGGACGGCTACACCTTC.